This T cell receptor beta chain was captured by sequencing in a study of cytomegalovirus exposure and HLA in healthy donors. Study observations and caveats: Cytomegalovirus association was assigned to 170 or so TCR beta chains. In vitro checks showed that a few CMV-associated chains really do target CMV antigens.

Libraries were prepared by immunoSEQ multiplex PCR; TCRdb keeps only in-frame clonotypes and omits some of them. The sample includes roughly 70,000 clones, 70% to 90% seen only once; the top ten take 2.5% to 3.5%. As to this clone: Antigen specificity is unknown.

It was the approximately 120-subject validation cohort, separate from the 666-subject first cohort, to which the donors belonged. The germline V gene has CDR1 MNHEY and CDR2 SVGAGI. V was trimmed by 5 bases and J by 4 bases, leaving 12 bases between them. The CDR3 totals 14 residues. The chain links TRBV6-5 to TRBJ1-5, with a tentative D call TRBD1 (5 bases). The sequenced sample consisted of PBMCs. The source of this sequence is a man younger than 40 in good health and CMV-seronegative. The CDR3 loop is CASSDLRANQPQHF. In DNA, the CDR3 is TGTGCCAGCAGTGACCTCAGGGCTAATCAGCCCCAGCATTTT.